Below, 22 T cell receptor beta chains from the same sample are listed, as sequenced in a study of T-cell reconstitution after alpha-beta-depleted transplantation in children. This sample's TCRbeta library carried unique molecular identifier barcodes. TCRdb re-called the PCR reads through MiXCR, storing one row per CDR3 protein. The sample has almost 600,000 distinct CDR3 sequences, about a quarter seen once. The sample consisted of PBMCs, taken before TCRalphabeta/CD19-depleted stem cell transplant. The receptors shown here come from a boy younger than two with Wiskott-Aldrich syndrome, due to receive a stem cell transplant.

This clonotype was counted only a few times. The J gene is TRBJ2-3, the V gene TRBV20-1; a weak D match, TRBD1 (5 bases). Per the germline V gene, CDR1 is DFQATT and CDR2 is SNEGSKA (reference sequence). CDR3 length: 15 residues. Trimming pared 6 bases from V and 2 bases from J, leaving 18 bases between. The chain's CDR3 is CSASWGNRLTDTQYF. Here the CDR3 DNA reads TGCAGTGCCTCCTGGGGAAACAGGCTCACAGATACGCAGTATTTT.

The rearrangement links TRBV5-4 to TRBJ2-1; tentative D call: TRBD1 (6 bases). This CDR3 is built from 14 residues. Trimming shortened V by 3 bases and J by 7 bases, and 14 bases separated the two germline ends. In germline, CDR1 is SGHNT, CDR2 YYREEE (reference sequence). This CDR3 reads CASSSGTQQNEQFF. DNA for the CDR3: TGTGCCAGCAGCTCCGGGACACAACAAAATGAGCAGTTCTTC.

The chain carries TRBV5-1 and TRBJ2-7; 11 bases are a match to TRBD2. Germline CDR1 SGHRS, CDR2 YFSETQ. The CDR3 has 15 amino acids. V trimming: 0 bases; J trimming: 4 bases; junction bases outside the gene matches: 3. CDR3 bases: TGCGCCAGCAGCTTGGAGCCTAGCGGGAGGTACGAGCAGTACTTC. As protein: CASSLEPSGRYEQYF.

The chain uses TRBV11-3 and TRBJ2-2, with 8 bases fitting TRBD1. V shed 3 bases and J 6 bases; nucleotides not matched to a gene: 6. CDR1 and CDR2 (germline): SGHNT, YENEEA. The CDR3 has 15 residues. In DNA form, the CDR3 reads TGTGCCAGCAGCTTCCGACAGGGGATAGCCGGGGAGCTGTTTTTT. Its protein is CASSFRQGIAGELFF.

This clonotype was seen more than once but under ten times. This chain joins TRBV5-5 and TRBJ1-2, with D possibly matching TRBD1 (5 bases). V was pared by 4 bases and J by 5 bases, with 15 bases between. The CDR3 sequence is 14 residues long. Germline V lookup: CDR1 SGHKS, CDR2 YYEKEE (reference sequence). CDR3 sequence reads: CASSMGVQDYGYTF. In DNA, the CDR3 is TGTGCCAGCAGCATGGGGGTACAGGATTATGGCTACACCTTC.

This clonotype was counted between two and nine times. J is TRBJ2-7 and V is TRBV5-1; 10 bases align to TRBD2. Germline CDR1 SGHRS, CDR2 YFSETQ. The ends lost 1 base at V and 3 bases at J; junction bases unmatched: 4. This CDR3 has 15 amino acids. The CDR3 nucleotides are TGCGCCAGCAGCTTGTGGCCTAGCGGGAGCTACGAGCAGTACTTC. It encodes CASSLWPSGSYEQYF.

In this sample, this clonotype turned up a few times. CDR3 sequence: CAASTHGGETQYF. Here the CDR3 DNA reads TGTGCCGCCTCAACGCACGGCGGGGAGACCCAGTACTTC. The V gene is TRBV28, the J gene TRBJ2-5; maybe TRBD2 (5 bases). V was pared by 11 bases and J by 5 bases, with 18 bases between. The CDR3 extends over 13 amino acids. The V gene's germline CDR1 is MDHEN and CDR2 SYDVKM. Drawing the rest from reference TRBV28 and TRBJ2-5, the complete variable domain is DVKVTQSSRYLVKRTGEKVFLECVQDMDHENMFWYRQDPGLGLRLIYFSYDVKMKEKGDIPEGYSVSREKKERFSLILESASTNQTSMYLCAASTHGGETQYFGPGTRLLVL.

This clonotype was seen more than once but under ten times. The chain employs TRBV20-1 and TRBJ2-5; D not resolved. The ends were cut back, 3 bases at V and 1 base at J, with 9 bases in the middle. The length of the CDR3 is 13 residues. Germline CDR1 is DFQATT and CDR2 is SNEGSKA (reference sequence). CDR3 in amino acids: CSARVCCQETQYF. DNA of the CDR3: TGCAGTGCTAGGGTGTGTTGCCAAGAGACCCAGTACTTC.

V usage is TRBV6-6 and J usage is TRBJ1-1; possible D gene TRBD1, 6 bases. The germline V gene has CDR1 MNHNY and CDR2 SVGAGI (reference sequence). The CDR3 covers 13 residues. V was pared by 2 bases and J by 3 bases, with 7 bases between. The CDR3 region is CASSYNRDTEAFF. Written as DNA, the CDR3 is TGTGCCAGCAGTTACAACAGGGACACTGAAGCTTTCTTT.

The chain employs TRBV20-1 and TRBJ2-7; no reliable D call. Trimming took 1 base from V and 0 from J, leaving 13 bases between them. This CDR3 spans 15 amino acids. Germline V gives CDR1 DFQATT, CDR2 SNEGSKA (reference sequence). The CDR3 DNA follows: TGCAGTGCTAGAGCTTACGGTCCAACCTCCTACGAGCAGTACTTC. Its translation is CSARAYGPTSYEQYF.

This rearrangement joins TRBV5-1 to TRBJ2-1, with 11 bases that match TRBD2. CDR1 and CDR2 (germline): SGHRS, YFSETQ. The CDR3 loop spans 15 amino acids. The V and J ends lost 2 bases and 6 bases, in that order; junction bases with no gene match: 4. CDR3 sequence (DNA): TGCGCCAGCAGCTTACTAGCGGGAGTCCCCAATGAGCAGTTCTTC. Protein: CASSLLAGVPNEQFF.

This clonotype was detected only a few times. The DNA for the CDR3 is TGTGCCAGCAGAGATGCGACCAATGAGCAGTTCTTC. Amino acids: CASRDATNEQFF. The rearrangement joins TRBV3-1 to TRBJ2-1; D is uncertain. Trimming stripped 6 bases from V and 6 bases from J, with 9 bases between. The CDR3 totals 12 residues. CDR1 is LGHDT, CDR2 YNNKEL, per germline (reference sequence).

The chain employs TRBV11-2 and TRBJ1-1; no clear D. The length of the CDR3 is 16 residues. CDR1 SGHAT and CDR2 FQNNGV come from the germline V gene. Trimming stripped 1 base from V and 4 bases from J, with 16 bases between. CDR3 sequence: CASSLVSGVGLTEAFF. The CDR3 DNA is TGTGCCAGCAGCTTAGTATCCGGGGTAGGACTCACTGAAGCTTTCTTT.

This clonotype occurred a few times. This chain joins TRBV7-3 and TRBJ2-7; D not resolved. Trimming took off 1 base at V and 0 bases at J, with 7 bases between the two ends. The CDR3 consists of 14 residues. CDR1 is SGHTA and CDR2 is FQGTGA in the germline V gene. Written as DNA, the CDR3 is TGTGCCAGCAGCTTAAGTGCTTCCTCCTACGAGCAGTACTTC. Protein product: CASSLSASSYEQYF.

The V gene is TRBV7-2, the J gene TRBJ2-7; D might be TRBD2 (6 bases). The CDR3 is 15 residues long. Trimming took 3 bases from V and 5 from J, leaving 17 bases between them. Looked up from germline, CDR1 is SGHTA and CDR2 is FQGNSA. CDR3: CASSFWGGNPHEQYF. DNA of the CDR3: TGTGCCAGCAGCTTCTGGGGCGGGAACCCCCACGAGCAGTACTTC.

In this sample, this clonotype turned up a few times. The chain employs TRBV10-3 and TRBJ1-2; the D is unclear. Trimming took 3 bases from V and 5 from J, leaving 7 bases between them. The CDR3 runs 12 residues. Germline V CDR1 and CDR2: ENHRY, SYGVKD. CDR3 sequence reads: CAISDTGYGYTF. The CDR3 DNA is TGTGCCATCAGTGACACGGGATATGGCTACACCTTC.

The chain joins TRBV20-1 to TRBJ1-5; D possibly corresponds to TRBD1 (5 bases). The germline V and J ends were trimmed by 6 bases and 2 bases, with 14 bases remaining between them. This CDR3 is 14 amino acids long. Germline V lookup: CDR1 DFQATT, CDR2 SNEGSKA (reference sequence). CDR3 in DNA: TGCAGTGCCGAGAGGGGAGGGGGCAATCAGCCCCAGCATTTT. Translation gives CSAERGGGNQPQHF.

The CDR3 DNA is TGCAGTGCTAGAGATCGCAGGGTACAAGAGACCCAGTACTTC. Amino acid sequence: CSARDRRVQETQYF. The chain is built from TRBV20-1 and TRBJ2-5; a possible D gene is TRBD1 (5 bases). Between the trimmed V and J ends, which lost 0 bases and 2 bases, there was a span of 10 bases. CDR3 length: 14 residues. Germline V gene data show CDR1 as DFQATT and CDR2 as SNEGSKA (reference sequence).

The rearrangement uses TRBV2 and TRBJ2-1, with TRBD1 as a possible D gene (5 bases). From germline, CDR1 is SNHLY and CDR2 FYNNEI. The CDR3 totals 15 residues. The V and J ends lost 3 bases and 5 bases respectively, with 14 bases between them. CDR3 sequence reads: CASSDRLRRDNEQFF. CDR3 sequence (DNA): TGTGCCAGCAGTGATCGGTTACGCAGGGACAATGAGCAGTTCTTC.

This clonotype was counted a few times. The J gene is TRBJ2-5, the V gene TRBV10-3; TRBD2 might be the D (6 bases). The CDR3 loop spans 16 amino acids. The V end was cut by 4 bases, the J end by 2 bases, with 17 bases between. Looked up from germline, CDR1 is ENHRY and CDR2 is SYGVKD. The CDR3 DNA reads as TGTGCCATCAGTGGGGGAGGTAGCGGACCTCAAGAGACCCAGTACTTC. Translating gives CAISGGGSGPQETQYF.

The chain uses TRBV7-2 and TRBJ2-6; 7 nucleotides match TRBD1. Germline V gives CDR1 SGHTA, CDR2 FQGNSA. With 5 bases clipped from V and 0 bases from J, the junction kept 4 bases outside the gene matches. The CDR3 is 16 amino acids. The CDR3 coding sequence is TGTGCCAGCAGCCAGGACAGGCGCTCTGGGGCCAACGTCCTGACTTTC. Protein product: CASSQDRRSGANVLTF.

The V gene is TRBV28, the J gene TRBJ2-4; D is unclear. V was cut by 8 bases and J by 2 bases, with 4 bases left in between. Germline CDR1 reads MDHEN; CDR2 reads SYDVKM. The CDR3 loop spans 11 amino acids. The CDR3 sequence: CASVSKNIQYF. In nucleotides, the CDR3 is TGTGCCAGCGTTTCCAAAAACATTCAGTACTTC.